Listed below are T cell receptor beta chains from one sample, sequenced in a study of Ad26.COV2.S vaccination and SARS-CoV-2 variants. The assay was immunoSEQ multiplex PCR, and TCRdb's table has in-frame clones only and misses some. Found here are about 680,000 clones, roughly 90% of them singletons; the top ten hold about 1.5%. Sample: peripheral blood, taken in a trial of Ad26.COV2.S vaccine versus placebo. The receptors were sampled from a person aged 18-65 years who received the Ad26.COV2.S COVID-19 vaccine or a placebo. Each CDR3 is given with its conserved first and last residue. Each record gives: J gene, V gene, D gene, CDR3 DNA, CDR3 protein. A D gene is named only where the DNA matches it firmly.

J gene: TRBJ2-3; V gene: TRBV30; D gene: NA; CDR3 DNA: TGTGCCTGGAGTCCGGGGGCTGTATTTAGCACAGATACGCAGTATTTT; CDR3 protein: CAWSPGAVFSTDTQYF
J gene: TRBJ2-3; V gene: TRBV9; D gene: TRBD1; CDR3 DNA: TGTGCCAGCAGCGTGGACAGGCCTGGGACAGATACGCAGTATTTT; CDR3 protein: CASSVDRPGTDTQYF
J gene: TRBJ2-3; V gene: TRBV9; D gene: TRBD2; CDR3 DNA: TGTGCCAGCAGCGTAGGAGCCAGCGGGGTTGATACGCAGTATTTT; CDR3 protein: CASSVGASGVDTQYF
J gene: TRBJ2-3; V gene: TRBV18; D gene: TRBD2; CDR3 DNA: TGTGCCAGCTCACCGAGCGGGGGGTCCTCAGATACGCAGTATTTT; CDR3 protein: CASSPSGGSSDTQYF
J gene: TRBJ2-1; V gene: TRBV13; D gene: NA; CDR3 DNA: TGTGCCAGCAGCTTACTTACAGGGTCTGGCAATGAGCAGTTCTTC; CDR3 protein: CASSLLTGSGNEQFF
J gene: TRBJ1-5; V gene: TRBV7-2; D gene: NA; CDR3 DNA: TGTGCCAGCAGCTTCACGGACGGATATCAGCCCCAGCATTTT; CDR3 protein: CASSFTDGYQPQHF
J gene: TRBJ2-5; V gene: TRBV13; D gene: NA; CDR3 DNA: TGTGCCAGCAGCTTAGTTCGAGAGACCCAGTACTTC; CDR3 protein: CASSLVRETQYF
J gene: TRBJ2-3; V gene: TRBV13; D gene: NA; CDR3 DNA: TGTGCCAGCAGCTTAGACGTAAGGGAGGGCACAGATACGCAGTATTTT; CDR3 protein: CASSLDVREGTDTQYF
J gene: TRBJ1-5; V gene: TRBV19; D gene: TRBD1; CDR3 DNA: TGTGCCAGTAGCGGGACAGGCAATCAGCCCCAGCATTTT; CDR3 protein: CASSGTGNQPQHF
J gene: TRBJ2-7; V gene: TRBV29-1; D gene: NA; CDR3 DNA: TGCAGCGTTGAAGGGAGGTCATACGAGCAGTACTTC; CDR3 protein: CSVEGRSYEQYF
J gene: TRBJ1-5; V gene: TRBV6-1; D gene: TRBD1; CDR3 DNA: TGTGCCAGCAGTGAAAACAGGGGCATTAATCAGCCCCAGCATTTT; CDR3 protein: CASSENRGINQPQHF
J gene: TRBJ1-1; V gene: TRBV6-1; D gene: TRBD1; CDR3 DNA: TGTGCCAGCAGTGAGGACAGGGCCCTCACTGAAGCTTTCTTT; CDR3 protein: CASSEDRALTEAFF